Listed below are T cell receptor beta chains from one sample, sequenced in a study of beta chain features in type 1 diabetes. Measured with immunoSEQ multiplex PCR; TCRdb has only the in-frame clones, and not every one. The data show about 660,000 clones, over 11% seen once. Sequences were obtained from naive CD4+ T cells from blood. Source of these receptors: a man aged 18 to 30 with type 1 diabetes. The CDR3 runs from the conserved cysteine through the conserved F or W. A D gene is named only where the DNA matches it firmly. A row's size may be missing; if present it is once, few, many or a size class.

J gene	clone size	V gene	D gene	CDR3 protein	CDR3 DNA
TRBJ2-7	once	TRBV7-9	TRBD1	CASSYGQGVDYEQYF	TGTGCCAGCAGCTACGGACAGGGAGTCGACTACGAGCAGTACTTC
TRBJ2-1	NA	TRBV5-1	TRBD1	CASSFRAGGMSEQFF	TGCGCCAGCAGCTTTCGGGCAGGGGGCATGAGTGAGCAGTTCTTC
TRBJ2-2	NA	TRBV5-1	NA	CASRAGTANTGELFF	TGCGCCAGTAGGGCCGGGACGGCGAACACCGGGGAGCTGTTTTTT
TRBJ2-5	few	TRBV7-2	TRBD2	CASSVGLAGTSQETQYF	TGTGCCAGCAGCGTGGGACTAGCGGGGACCTCACAAGAGACCCAGTACTTC
TRBJ2-7	few	TRBV6-5	NA	CASRQRTGSSYEQYF	TGTGCCAGCAGACAAAGGACGGGGAGCTCCTACGAGCAGTACTTC
TRBJ2-5	few	TRBV30	NA	CAWSVGERETQYF	TGTGCCTGGAGTGTTGGAGAGAGGGAGACCCAGTACTTC
TRBJ2-5	NA	TRBV10-3	TRBD1	CAINGQATLETQYF	TGTGCCATTAACGGACAGGCTACCCTAGAGACCCAGTACTTC
TRBJ2-1	few	TRBV10-3	TRBD1	CAITSRGHSYNEQFF	TGTGCCATCACCTCCAGGGGGCACTCCTACAATGAGCAGTTCTTC
TRBJ2-5	NA	TRBV2	NA	CASGEIVETQYF	TGTGCCAGCGGGGAGATTGTGGAGACCCAGTACTTC
TRBJ2-1	NA	TRBV18	TRBD2	CASSLLTSGTYNEQFF	TGTGCCAGCTCACTACTGACTAGCGGGACCTACAATGAGCAGTTCTTC
TRBJ2-3	few	TRBV30	NA	CAWSEGAGATDTQYF	TGTGCCTGGAGCGAAGGGGCGGGGGCCACAGATACGCAGTATTTT
TRBJ1-4	NA	TRBV15	NA	CATSRGGTNEKLFF	TGTGCCACCAGCAGAGGGGGGACTAATGAAAAACTGTTTTTT
TRBJ2-2	few	TRBV7-9	TRBD1	CASNTGVVTGELFF	TGTGCCAGCAACACAGGGGTAGTGACCGGGGAGCTGTTTTTT
TRBJ1-5	few	TRBV2	NA	CASSPSYSNQPQHF	TGTGCCAGCAGTCCGAGTTATAGCAATCAGCCCCAGCATTTT
TRBJ2-5	few	TRBV11-2	TRBD2	CASSPGTSGRETQYF	TGTGCCAGCAGCCCAGGGACTAGCGGGAGGGAGACCCAGTACTTC
TRBJ1-3	few	TRBV9	NA	CASSVDTPLGNTIYF	TGTGCCAGCAGCGTAGATACTCCACTGGGGAACACCATATATTTT
TRBJ2-1	NA	TRBV5-1	TRBD2	CASSLAASGLNEQFF	TGCGCCAGCAGCTTGGCGGCTAGCGGGTTAAATGAGCAGTTCTTC
TRBJ2-7	few	TRBV9	TRBD1	CASSAGQGISYEQYF	TGTGCCAGCAGCGCCGGACAGGGGATCTCCTACGAGCAGTACTTC